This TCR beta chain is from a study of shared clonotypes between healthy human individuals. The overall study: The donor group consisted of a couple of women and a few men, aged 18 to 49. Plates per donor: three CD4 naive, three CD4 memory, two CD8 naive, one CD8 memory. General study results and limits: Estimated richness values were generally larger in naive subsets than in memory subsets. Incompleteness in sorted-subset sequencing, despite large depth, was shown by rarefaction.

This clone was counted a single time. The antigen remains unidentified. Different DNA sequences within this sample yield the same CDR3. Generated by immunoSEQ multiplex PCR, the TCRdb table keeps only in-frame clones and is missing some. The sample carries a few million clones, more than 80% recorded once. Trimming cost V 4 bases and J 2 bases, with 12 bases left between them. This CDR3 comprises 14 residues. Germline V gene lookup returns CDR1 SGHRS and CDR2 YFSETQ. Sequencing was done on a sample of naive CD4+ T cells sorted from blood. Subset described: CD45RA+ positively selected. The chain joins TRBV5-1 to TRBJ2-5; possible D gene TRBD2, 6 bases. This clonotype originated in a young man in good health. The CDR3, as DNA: TGCGCCAGCAGCCCTGGAGGGCAACAAGAGACCCAGTACTTC. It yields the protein CASSPGGQQETQYF.